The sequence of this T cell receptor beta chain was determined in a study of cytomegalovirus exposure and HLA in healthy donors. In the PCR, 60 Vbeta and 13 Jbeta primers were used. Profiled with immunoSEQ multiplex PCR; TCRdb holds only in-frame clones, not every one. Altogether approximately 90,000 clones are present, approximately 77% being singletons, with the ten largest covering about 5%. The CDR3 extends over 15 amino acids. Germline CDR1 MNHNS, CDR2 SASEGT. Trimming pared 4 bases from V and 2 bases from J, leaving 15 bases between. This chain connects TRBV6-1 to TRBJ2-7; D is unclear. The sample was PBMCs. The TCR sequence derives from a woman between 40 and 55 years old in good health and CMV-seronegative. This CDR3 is CASSAESSKPYEQYF. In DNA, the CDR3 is TGTGCCAGCAGTGCCGAAAGTTCCAAGCCCTACGAGCAGTACTTC.